The 16 T cell receptor beta chains below were found in one sample sequenced in a study of human T cells and chemical hapten exposure. A single record per CDR3 protein comes from TCRdb applying MiXCR to the RACE reads. In the table there are roughly 40,000 distinct CDR3 sequences, about 8.9% of which are singletons. The time point was: patch test 2, 6 weeks after DPC sensitization. Treatment meaning: therapeutic diphenylcyclopropenone sensitization with weekly scalp DPC. The material was whole blood, obtained in connection with sensitization to the hapten diphenylcyclopropenone (DPC). Every receptor here comes from a woman aged 35 to 49 with alopecia areata. Some clones in this sample may be carry-over from other donors' samples.

Many counts were recorded for this clonotype. The chain links TRBV28 to TRBJ1-2; D might be TRBD1 (6 bases). The CDR3 is 13 residues long. Trimming cost V 8 bases and J 4 bases, with 14 bases left between them. Germline values: CDR1 MDHEN, CDR2 SYDVKM. CDR3 sequence reads: CASAGARFYGYTF. The CDR3 DNA sequence: TGTGCCAGCGCAGGGGCCCGCTTCTATGGCTACACCTTC.

This clonotype has more than one count but fewer than ten. The CDR3 region has the DNA TGTGCCAGCAGCCCCCGTGCAGGCCATGGCACCGGGGAGCTGTTTTTT. This sequence encodes CASSPRAGHGTGELFF. This chain uses TRBV7-9 with TRBJ2-2, with D uncertain. The CDR3 consists of 16 residues. V shed 5 bases and J shed 4 bases, with 17 bases lying between them. Germline V CDR1 and CDR2: SEHNR, FQNEAQ (reference sequence).

This clonotype occurred many times. This chain uses TRBV4-1 with TRBJ2-5, with D hard to call. The CDR3 is 15 amino acids. V lost 0 bases and J lost 5, with 13 bases in between. Germline assignment: CDR1 MGHRA and CDR2 YSYEKL. CDR3 coding DNA: TGCGCCAGCAGCCAAGATCAGCTGGCGGCGGAGACCCAGTACTTC. Translated: CASSQDQLAAETQYF.

As to this clonotype: Given a much more abundant clone one base away, this may be a read error. CDR3 sequence reads: CAWSSGGDTEPFF. The CDR3 region has the DNA TGTGCCTGGAGTTCAGGGGGTGACACTGAACCTTTCTTT. The V call is TRBV30, the J call TRBJ1-1, with 7 positions matching TRBD1. Germline V CDR1 and CDR2: GTSNPN, SVGIG (reference sequence). The CDR3 is 13 amino acids.

This clonotype has a count of ten or more. The genes are TRBV12-3 or TRBV12-4 and TRBJ1-1, with 9 nucleotides matching TRBD1. The junction had 4 bases not matched to a gene; V was cut back by 5 bases and J by 0 bases. CDR3 length equals 15 residues. CDR3 coding DNA: TGTGCCAGCAGTGCCGGGACAGGGATGAACACTGAAGCTTTCTTT. Residues: CASSAGTGMNTEAFF.

This clonotype was counted many times. The chain is built from TRBV20-1 and TRBJ2-3, with D hard to call. V gave up 1 base and J gave up 6 bases, with 5 bases separating them. There are 11 residues in the CDR3. Germline-derived CDR1 and CDR2 are DFQATT and SNEGSKA (reference sequence). The CDR3 here is CSARVLDTQYF. In DNA, the CDR3 is TGCAGTGCTAGAGTCTTGGATACGCAGTATTTT.

This clonotype was found many times. The rearrangement joins TRBV4-1 to TRBJ1-4, with D perhaps matching TRBD1 (5 bases). Trimming shortened V by 1 base and J by 7 bases, and 13 bases separated the two germline ends. Germline V gene sequence: CDR1 MGHRA, CDR2 YSYEKL. The CDR3 covers 15 residues. The CDR3 sequence: CASSQGAADSEKLFF. CDR3 sequence (DNA): TGCGCCAGCAGCCAAGGGGCGGCAGACAGTGAAAAACTGTTTTTT.

The chain couples TRBV20-1 to TRBJ2-3, with TRBD2 matching 8 bases. The CDR3 length is 13 residues. The germline V gene has CDR1 DFQATT and CDR2 SNEGSKA (reference sequence). With V trimmed by 1 base and J by 4 bases, 1 base remained unmatched. The CDR3, as DNA: TGCAGTGCTAGAGGCGGGGGGTCAGATACGCAGTATTTT. Its protein product is CSARGGGSDTQYF.

This clonotype was seen more than once but under ten times. This chain uses TRBV4-1 with TRBJ1-3; D remains unclear. CDR3 length equals 15 residues. V lost 1 base, J lost 4 bases, and 11 bases lay in between. The germline V gene has CDR1 MGHRA and CDR2 YSYEKL. For the CDR3, the DNA is TGCGCCAGCAGCCAAGCCGTTAACACGGGAAACACCATATATTTT. This sequence encodes CASSQAVNTGNTIYF.

The V and J genes are TRBV2 and TRBJ1-1; D unclear. V was clipped by 7 bases and J by 1 base, with 7 bases between them. This CDR3 region has 12 residues. Germline loops: CDR1 SNHLY, CDR2 FYNNEI. This CDR3 is CASKLGNTEAFF. The CDR3 DNA follows: TGTGCCAGCAAGCTGGGGAACACTGAAGCTTTCTTT.

This clonotype was seen a few times. V usage is TRBV28 and J usage is TRBJ2-5; TRBD1 aligns across 7 bases. The CDR3 spans 14 residues. Germline CDR1 and CDR2: MDHEN and SYDVKM. Trimming cost V 5 bases and J 4 bases; bases outside gene matches: 7. As DNA, the CDR3 is TGTGCCAGCAGTCAGAGGGGGCTTCGAGAGACCCAGTACTTC. Translation: CASSQRGLRETQYF.

This clonotype was found many times. The rearrangement joins TRBV6-4 to TRBJ2-2; 9 bases are shared with TRBD2. Germline lookup yields CDR1 MRHNA and CDR2 SNTAGT. The V and J ends lost 5 bases and 7 bases, in that order; junction bases with no gene match: 5. CDR3 length: 14 residues. The CDR3 loop reads CASSTGTSHGELFF. CDR3 in DNA: TGTGCCAGCAGTACCGGGACTAGCCACGGGGAGCTGTTTTTT.

This clonotype was observed many times. In nucleotides, the CDR3 is TGCGCCAGCAGCCAACAAACAGGGGACCCTGAAGCTTTCTTT. Protein sequence: CASSQQTGDPEAFF. This rearrangement joins TRBV4-3 to TRBJ1-1; 7 bases line up with TRBD1. The V and J ends lost 2 bases and 6 bases, in that order; junction bases with no gene match: 6. This CDR3 has 14 amino acids. Germline lookup yields CDR1 LGHNA and CDR2 YSLEER.

The table lists this clonotype with many counts. The chain recombines TRBV7-2 with TRBJ2-7; TRBD1 is a possible D gene (5 bases). Germline V lookup: CDR1 SGHTA, CDR2 FQGNSA. The V and J ends lost 2 bases and 6 bases respectively, with 11 bases between them. This CDR3 contains 13 residues. CDR3 nucleotides: TGTGCCAGCAGCTTACAGGGTCGTTTCGAGCAGTACTTC. Translation gives CASSLQGRFEQYF.

In its sample, this clonotype was seen many times. The chain recombines TRBV7-2 with TRBJ2-5, with 11 bases matching TRBD2. The length of the CDR3 is 17 residues. Trimming at V came to 1 base and at J to 1 base, leaving 5 bases not matched to a gene. Germline V gene data show CDR1 as SGHTA and CDR2 as FQGNSA. The CDR3 region has the DNA TGTGCCAGCAGCTTAGGACTAGCGGGGACGGCCCAAGAGACCCAGTACTTC. Translation gives CASSLGLAGTAQETQYF.

This clonotype was detected many times. The rearrangement uses TRBV6-4 and TRBJ1-1; D gene unclear. Trimming pared 2 bases from V and 1 base from J, leaving 5 bases between. Germline V gene lookup returns CDR1 MRHNA and CDR2 SNTAGT. The length of the CDR3 is 13 residues. The CDR3 DNA follows: TGTGCCAGCAGTGACACCGAGAACACTGAAGCTTTCTTT. Its protein product is CASSDTENTEAFF.